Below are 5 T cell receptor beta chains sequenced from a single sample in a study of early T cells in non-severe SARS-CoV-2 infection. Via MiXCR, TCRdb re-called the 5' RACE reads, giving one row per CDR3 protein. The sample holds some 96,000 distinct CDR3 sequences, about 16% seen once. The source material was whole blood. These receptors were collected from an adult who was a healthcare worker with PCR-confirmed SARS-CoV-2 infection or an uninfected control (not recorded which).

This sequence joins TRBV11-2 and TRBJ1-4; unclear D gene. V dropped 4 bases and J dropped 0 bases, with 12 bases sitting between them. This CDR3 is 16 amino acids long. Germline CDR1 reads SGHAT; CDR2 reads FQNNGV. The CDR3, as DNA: TGTGCCAGCAGCTCCGGTCAAGAGACAACTAATGAAAAACTGTTTTTT. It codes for CASSSGQETTNEKLFF. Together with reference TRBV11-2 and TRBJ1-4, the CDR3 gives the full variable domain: EAGVAQSPRYKIIEKRQSVAFWCNPISGHATLYWYQQILGQGPKLLIQFQNNGVVDDSQLPKDRFSAERLKGVDSTLKIQPAKLEDSAVYLCASSSGQETTNEKLFFGSGTQLSVL.

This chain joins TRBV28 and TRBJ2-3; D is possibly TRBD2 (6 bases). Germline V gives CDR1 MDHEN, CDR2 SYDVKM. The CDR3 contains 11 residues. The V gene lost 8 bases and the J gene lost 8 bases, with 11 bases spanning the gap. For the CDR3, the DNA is TGTGCCAGCCTAACGGGGGTTACGCAGTATTTT. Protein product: CASLTGVTQYF.

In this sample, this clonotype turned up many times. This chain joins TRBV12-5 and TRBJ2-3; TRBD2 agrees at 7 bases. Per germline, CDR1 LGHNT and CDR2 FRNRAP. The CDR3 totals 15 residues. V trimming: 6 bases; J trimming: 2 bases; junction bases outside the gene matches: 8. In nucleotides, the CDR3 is TGTGCTAGTGGGACTGGCGGGAGCCCCACAGATACGCAGTATTTT. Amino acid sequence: CASGTGGSPTDTQYF.

The chain's CDR3 is CASRSTAYEQYF. The CDR3 nucleotides read TGTGCCAGCAGATCCACAGCCTACGAGCAGTACTTC. V and J are TRBV28 and TRBJ2-7; D remains unclear. CDR1 and CDR2 from the germline V gene are MDHEN and SYDVKM. CDR3 length: 12 residues. Trimming removed 6 bases from V and 2 bases from J, with 8 bases in between.

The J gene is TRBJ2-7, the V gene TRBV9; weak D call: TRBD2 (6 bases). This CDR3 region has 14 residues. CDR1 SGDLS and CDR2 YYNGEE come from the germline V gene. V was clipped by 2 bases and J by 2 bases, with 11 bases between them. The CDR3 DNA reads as TGTGCCAGCAGCGTCGGGACTGACACCTACGAGCAGTACTTC. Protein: CASSVGTDTYEQYF.